A single sample gave rise to the 19 T cell receptor beta chains below, sequenced in a study of early T cells in non-severe SARS-CoV-2 infection. One entry per CDR3 protein, called by TCRdb with MiXCR from the 5' RACE reads. The sample lists fewer than 65,000 distinct CDR3 sequences, 5.5% to 7% occurring once. The source material was whole blood, sampled at baseline. The receptors shown here come from an adult who was a healthcare worker with PCR-confirmed SARS-CoV-2 infection or an uninfected control (not recorded which).

This clonotype was counted at least ten times. The chain joins TRBV6-5 to TRBJ2-7, with 9 bases fitting TRBD2. The CDR3 covers 15 residues. V lost 2 bases and J lost 3; bases outside the gene matches: 5. Looked up from germline, CDR1 is MNHEY and CDR2 is SVGAGI. CDR3 in amino acids: CASSYEREAHYEQYF. The CDR3 nucleotides are TGTGCCAGCAGTTACGAGCGGGAGGCACACTACGAGCAGTACTTC.

This clonotype was counted a few times. The chain carries TRBV20-1 and TRBJ2-5; 10 bases agree with TRBD2. The junction had 5 bases not matched to a gene; V was cut back by 3 bases and J by 4 bases. This CDR3 region has 14 residues. Germline CDR1 reads DFQATT; CDR2 reads SNEGSKA (reference sequence). The DNA for the CDR3 is TGCAGTGCTAGTGTCCTAGCGGGAGTAGAGACCCAGTACTTC. Amino acid sequence: CSASVLAGVETQYF.

This clonotype was counted at least ten times. J is TRBJ2-7 and V is TRBV7-9; D possibly matches TRBD1 or TRBD2 (5 bases each). This CDR3 is 14 amino acids long. V shed 2 bases and J shed 0 bases, with 8 bases lying between them. The germline V gene has CDR1 SEHNR and CDR2 FQNEAQ (reference sequence). CDR3 nucleotide sequence: TGTGCCAGCAGCTTATGGGACGGCTCCTACGAGCAGTACTTC. Translation gives CASSLWDGSYEQYF.

This clonotype was found many times. This chain links TRBV2 with TRBJ1-3; TRBD1 aligns across 7 bases. This CDR3 contains 15 residues. Germline assignment: CDR1 SNHLY and CDR2 FYNNEI. Trimming removed 2 bases from V and 0 bases from J; junction bases left unmatched: 1. This chain's CDR3 is CASSERQGSGNTIYF. In nucleotides, the CDR3 is TGTGCCAGCAGTGAAAGACAGGGCTCTGGAAACACCATATATTTT.

The table lists this clonotype with many counts. The V and J genes are TRBV4-1 and TRBJ2-6; no clear D gene. Germline V CDR1 and CDR2: MGHRA, YSYEKL. This CDR3 contains 15 residues. Trimming removed 0 bases from V and 0 bases from J, with 3 bases in between. The CDR3 DNA reads as TGCGCCAGCAGCCAAGAGGACTCTGGGGCCAACGTCCTGACTTTC. Translating it yields CASSQEDSGANVLTF.

This clonotype came up many times. V gene TRBV7-2 combines with J gene TRBJ1-1, with a tentative D call TRBD1 (6 bases). Germline V gene sequence: CDR1 SGHTA, CDR2 FQGNSA. Between the trimmed V and J ends, which lost 1 base and 7 bases, there was a span of 19 bases. This CDR3 is built from 16 residues. CDR3 nucleotides: TGTGCCAGCAGCTTAGTTAGTAGGGGGTTCGAGAATGAAGCTTTCTTT. It specifies CASSLVSRGFENEAFF.

This clonotype has at least ten counts. The V gene is TRBV7-9, the J gene TRBJ1-2; a weak D match, TRBD1 (6 bases). There are 16 residues in the CDR3. Germline CDR1 and CDR2: SEHNR and FQNEAQ (reference sequence). V lost 5 bases and J lost 0, with 16 bases in between. This CDR3 reads CASSHVGQSSNYGYTF. In DNA, the CDR3 is TGTGCCAGCAGCCACGTCGGACAGAGCTCTAACTATGGCTACACCTTC. Supplemented by reference TRBV7-9 and TRBJ1-2, the full variable domain reads DTGVSQNPRHKITKRGQNVTFRCDPISEHNRLYWYRQTLGQGPEFLTYFQNEAQLEKSRLLSDRFSAERPKGSFSTLEIQRTEQGDSAMYLCASSHVGQSSNYGYTFGSGTRLTVV.

This clonotype was seen at least ten times. The chain combines TRBV6-5 with TRBJ1-1; D not certain. Trimming removed 10 bases from V and 0 bases from J, with 21 bases in between. Per the germline V gene, CDR1 is MNHEY and CDR2 is SVGAGI. The CDR3 is made up of 16 amino acids. The CDR3 reads CATLKSRAYMNTEAFF. In nucleotides, the CDR3 is TGTGCCACCTTAAAATCGAGGGCTTACATGAACACTGAAGCTTTCTTT.

This clonotype was detected ten times or more. The chain has TRBV19 and TRBJ2-2; tentative D call: TRBD2 (5 bases). The CDR3 runs to 14 residues. Germline-derived CDR1 and CDR2 are LNHDA and SQIVND (reference sequence). Trimming removed 5 bases from V and 6 bases from J, with 13 bases in between. As DNA, the CDR3 is TGTGCCAGTAGTCTTCCGGGGTGGCCCGGGGAGCTGTTTTTT. Protein sequence: CASSLPGWPGELFF.

This clonotype was detected many times. The chain links TRBV15 to TRBJ2-1; possibly TRBD1 or TRBD2 for D (5 bases each). Germline V gives CDR1 LNHNV, CDR2 YYDKDF (reference sequence). This CDR3 has 17 amino acids. Deletions cut 0 bases from V and 3 bases from J, with 15 bases between. For the CDR3, the DNA is TGTGCCACCAGCAGAGATCGTATGGGACCAAACTACAATGAGCAGTTCTTC. Protein: CATSRDRMGPNYNEQFF.

V is TRBV18 and J is TRBJ2-7; D is possibly TRBD1 or TRBD2 (5 bases each). From germline, CDR1 is KGHSH and CDR2 LQKENI. Trimming took 2 bases from V and 5 from J, leaving 13 bases between them. The CDR3 spans 14 residues. The CDR3 reads CASSPGWGIDEQYF. In DNA form, the CDR3 reads TGTGCCAGCTCACCAGGTTGGGGGATCGACGAGCAGTACTTC.

The rearrangement uses TRBV28 and TRBJ1-6, with D unclear. Trimming took 5 bases from V and 7 from J, leaving 12 bases between them. CDR1 and CDR2 (germline): MDHEN, SYDVKM. The CDR3 is 14 residues long. CDR3 sequence: CASSPLRPNSPLHF. DNA for the CDR3: TGTGCCAGCAGTCCGTTAAGACCCAATTCACCCCTCCACTTT.

This clonotype was detected many times. J is TRBJ2-1 and V is TRBV29-1; 8 positions agree with TRBD2. The V and J ends lost 0 bases and 0 bases, in that order; junction bases with no gene match: 10. This CDR3 is built from 18 residues. The germline V gene encodes CDR1 SQVTM and CDR2 ANQGSEA. CDR3 sequence: CSVEDSGTPSSSYNEQFF. The CDR3 nucleotides are TGCAGCGTTGAAGATAGCGGGACTCCCTCCAGCTCCTACAATGAGCAGTTCTTC.

This clonotype showed up many times. This rearrangement joins TRBV11-2 to TRBJ2-1; no definite D call. Trimming removed 2 bases at V and 9 bases at J, with 5 bases between. Germline CDR1 is SGHAT and CDR2 is FQNNGV. This CDR3 is built from 11 residues. CDR3 sequence: CASSLLSEQFF. CDR3 in DNA: TGTGCCAGCAGCTTATTGAGTGAGCAGTTCTTC. Complete variable domain (other parts from reference TRBV11-2 and TRBJ2-1): EAGVAQSPRYKIIEKRQSVAFWCNPISGHATLYWYQQILGQGPKLLIQFQNNGVVDDSQLPKDRFSAERLKGVDSTLKIQPAKLEDSAVYLCASSLLSEQFFGPGTRLTVL.

This clonotype was found many times. This chain links TRBV12-3 or TRBV12-4 with TRBJ2-7, with a possible D match to TRBD1 (5 bases). Trimming left V 1 base short and J 2 bases short, with 15 bases between. The length of the CDR3 is 16 residues. The CDR3 region has the DNA TGTGCCAGCAGTTTAGGGACACCGGCAAGGGCCTACGAGCAGTACTTC. It is translated as CASSLGTPARAYEQYF.

This clonotype was seen repeatedly, ten times or more. This chain links TRBV5-5 with TRBJ1-4; D is possibly TRBD1 (5 bases). Germline V gene sequence: CDR1 SGHKS, CDR2 YYEKEE (reference sequence). The CDR3 sequence is 17 residues long. Trimming removed 0 bases from V and 0 bases from J, with 12 bases in between. Here the CDR3 DNA reads TGTGCCAGCAGCTTGGCCCCAGGGATAACAACTAATGAAAAACTGTTTTTT. Its translation is CASSLAPGITTNEKLFF.

This clonotype was observed at least ten times. The chain joins TRBV5-1 to TRBJ2-5, with 12 bases lining up with TRBD2. This CDR3 comprises 16 residues. Per germline, CDR1 SGHRS and CDR2 YFSETQ. Unmatched junction bases numbered 5, after V lost 0 bases and J lost 5 bases. CDR3 amino acids: CASSLVTSGSLETQYF. CDR3 nucleotide sequence: TGCGCCAGCAGCTTGGTGACTAGCGGGAGCTTGGAGACCCAGTACTTC.

This clonotype was picked up many times. A much larger clone differs by one base, so this may be a read error. This chain uses TRBV20-1 with TRBJ2-7, with 7 nucleotides matching TRBD1. CDR3 size: 14 residues. CDR1 and CDR2 from the germline V gene are DFQATT and SNEGSKA (reference sequence). DNA of the CDR3: TGCAGTACTAGAGGCCCGGGACAGCCCTACGAGCAGTACTTC. Translated, it gives CSTRGPGQPYEQYF.

This clonotype was detected a few times. The V gene is TRBV20-1, the J gene TRBJ2-3; 12 bases align to TRBD2. With 1 base clipped from V and 2 bases from J, the junction kept 4 bases outside the gene matches. The CDR3 loop spans 16 amino acids. Germline V gene lookup returns CDR1 DFQATT and CDR2 SNEGSKA (reference sequence). The CDR3 bases are TGCAGTGCTAGAGGGGGGACTAGCGGGCACACAGATACGCAGTATTTT. As protein: CSARGGTSGHTDTQYF.